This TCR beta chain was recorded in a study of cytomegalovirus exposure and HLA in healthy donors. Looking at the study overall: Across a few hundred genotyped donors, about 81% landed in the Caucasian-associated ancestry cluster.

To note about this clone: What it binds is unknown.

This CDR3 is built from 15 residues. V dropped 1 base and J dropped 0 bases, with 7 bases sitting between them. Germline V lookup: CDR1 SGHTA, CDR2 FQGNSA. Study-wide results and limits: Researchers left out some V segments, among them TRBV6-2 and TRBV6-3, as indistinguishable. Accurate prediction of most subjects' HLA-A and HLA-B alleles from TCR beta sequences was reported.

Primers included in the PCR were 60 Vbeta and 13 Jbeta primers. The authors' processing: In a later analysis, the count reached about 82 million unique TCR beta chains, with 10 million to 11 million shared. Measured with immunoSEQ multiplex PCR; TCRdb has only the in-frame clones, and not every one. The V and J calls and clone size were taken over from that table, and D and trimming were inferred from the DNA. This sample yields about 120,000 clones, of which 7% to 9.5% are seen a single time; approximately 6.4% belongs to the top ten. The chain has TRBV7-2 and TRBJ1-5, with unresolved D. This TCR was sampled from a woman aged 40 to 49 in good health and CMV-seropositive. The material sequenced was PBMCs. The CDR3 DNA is TGTGCCAGCAGCTTAGGGCACCATAGCAATCAGCCCCAGCATTTT. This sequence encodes CASSLGHHSNQPQHF.